Below are 32 T cell receptor beta chains sequenced from a single sample in a study of CD8 T cells in ankylosing spondylitis. TCRdb redid the calling of the 5' RACE reads with MiXCR, one entry per CDR3 protein. The table includes about 310,000 distinct CDR3 sequences, 20% detected once. The sequenced sample consisted of blood, either unsorted or a sorted T cell fraction (not recorded which). These receptors were obtained from a female donor with ankylosing spondylitis or in good health (not recorded which).

This clonotype was counted between two and nine times. The CDR3: CSATRGGVREKLFF. The CDR3 nucleotides read TGCAGCGCGACCCGAGGGGGGGTCAGAGAAAAACTGTTTTTT. The rearrangement joins TRBV29-1 to TRBJ1-4; maybe TRBD1 (6 bases). Germline-derived CDR1 and CDR2 are SQVTM and ANQGSEA. Trimming left V 7 bases short and J 8 bases short, with 20 bases between. The CDR3 has 14 amino acids.

This clonotype has only a few counts. The chain's CDR3 is CASSFRDLTDTQYF. In nucleotides, the CDR3 is TGTGCCAGCAGCTTCCGGGACCTCACAGATACGCAGTATTTT. The chain couples TRBV5-6 to TRBJ2-3; either TRBD1 or TRBD2 may supply D (5 bases each). This CDR3 contains 14 residues. Trimming took 2 bases from V and 2 from J, leaving 9 bases between them. The V gene's germline CDR1 is SGHDT and CDR2 YYEEEE.

This clonotype appeared a few times. This chain uses TRBV18 with TRBJ1-3; D remains ambiguous. The germline V gene encodes CDR1 KGHSH and CDR2 LQKENI. The CDR3 is 14 residues long. The germline V and J ends were trimmed by 0 bases and 4 bases, with 7 bases remaining between them. DNA for the CDR3: TGTGCCAGCTCACCACCCGGGGTCGGAAACACCATATATTTT. Its translation is CASSPPGVGNTIYF.

This rearrangement joins TRBV5-1 to TRBJ2-1; tentatively, D is TRBD2 (6 bases). The CDR3 runs to 15 residues. From germline, CDR1 is SGHRS and CDR2 YFSETQ. V lost 4 bases and J 5 bases, leaving 16 bases between the germline ends. CDR3 protein: CASSPLIAANNEQFF. The CDR3 DNA reads as TGCGCCAGCAGCCCCTTAATAGCGGCGAACAATGAGCAGTTCTTC.

The CDR3 protein is CATLGGLSQPQHF. The CDR3 bases are TGTGCCACGTTAGGGGGCCTAAGTCAGCCCCAGCATTTT. V gene TRBV10-3 combines with J gene TRBJ1-5, with 7 bases identical to TRBD1. The ends lost 10 bases at V and 6 bases at J; junction bases unmatched: 9. The CDR3 runs 13 residues. Germline-derived CDR1 and CDR2 are ENHRY and SYGVKD.

The rearrangement uses TRBV7-2 and TRBJ2-1; D perhaps matches TRBD2 (5 bases). The germline V gene has CDR1 SGHTA and CDR2 FQGNSA. V shed 3 bases and J shed 10 bases, with 13 bases lying between them. This CDR3 has 13 residues. As DNA, the CDR3 is TGTGCCAGCAGCTTTGGACGGACTGGAGAGCAGTTCTTC. This encodes CASSFGRTGEQFF.

This rearrangement joins TRBV7-6 to TRBJ2-2; TRBD2 is a possible D gene (5 bases). There are 15 residues in the CDR3. V shed 2 bases and J shed 5 bases, with 12 bases lying between them. Germline CDR1 is SGHVS and CDR2 is FNYEAQ. This CDR3 is CASSLSRTVTGELFF. The CDR3 DNA sequence: TGTGCCAGCAGCTTATCGAGGACTGTTACCGGGGAGCTGTTTTTT.

This clonotype was counted only a few times. The chain recombines TRBV11-3 with TRBJ2-7, with 13 bases fitting TRBD2. The V gene end was trimmed by 2 bases and the J gene end by 6 bases; junction bases not matched to a gene: 7. The CDR3 is 16 residues long. Germline V lookup: CDR1 SGHNT, CDR2 YENEEA. The CDR3 coding sequence is TGTGCCAGCAGCTTACTACTAGCGGGAGGGCCAGTCGAGCAGTACTTC. Its protein is CASSLLLAGGPVEQYF.

The genes are TRBV29-1 and TRBJ2-1, with D possibly called TRBD1 or TRBD2 (5 bases each). CDR3 length: 15 amino acids. The ends were cut back, 7 bases at V and 7 bases at J, with 23 bases in the middle. Germline V gene data show CDR1 as SQVTM and CDR2 as ANQGSEA. In nucleotides, the CDR3 is TGCAGCGCAAGAGGTTCAGGGAGAGGGGTTAATGAGCAGTTCTTC. This encodes CSARGSGRGVNEQFF.

This CDR3 reads CASSLSKGDYGYTF. The CDR3 DNA is TGTGCCAGCAGCTTAAGTAAGGGGGACTATGGCTACACCTTC. This chain links TRBV7-2 with TRBJ1-2; weak D call: TRBD1 (6 bases). Per the germline V gene, CDR1 is SGHTA and CDR2 is FQGNSA. The V end lost 2 bases, the J end lost 3 bases, and 10 bases lay between the germline ends. This CDR3 spans 14 amino acids.

J is TRBJ2-1 and V is TRBV18, with 12 positions matching TRBD1. Trimming removed 6 bases from V and 0 bases from J; junction bases left unmatched: 12. CDR1 is KGHSH and CDR2 is LQKENI in the germline V gene. The CDR3 covers 19 residues. The CDR3, as DNA: TGTGCCAGCTCCCACACCGGGACAGGGGGCCAAGTCTCCTACAATGAGCAGTTCTTC. Protein product: CASSHTGTGGQVSYNEQFF. The full variable domain, its missing parts supplied by reference TRBV18 and TRBJ2-1, is NAGVMQNPRHLVRRRGQEARLRCSPMKGHSHVYWYRQLPEEGLKFMVYLQKENIIDESGMPKERFSAEFPKEGPSILRIQQVVRGDSAAYFCASSHTGTGGQVSYNEQFFGPGTRLTVL.

The V gene is TRBV4-3, the J gene TRBJ1-2, with a weak D call TRBD1 (5 bases). V shed 0 bases and J shed 3 bases, with 11 bases lying between them. The CDR3 extends over 15 amino acids. Germline assignment: CDR1 LGHNA and CDR2 YSLEER. The CDR3 spells CASSQEARAYYGYTF. DNA of the CDR3: TGCGCCAGCAGCCAAGAGGCCAGGGCTTACTATGGCTACACCTTC.

The V call is TRBV5-5, the J call TRBJ2-7; 9 bases line up with TRBD2. This CDR3 contains 17 residues. CDR1 and CDR2 from the germline V gene are SGHKS and YYEKEE (reference sequence). Trimming at V came to 1 base and at J to 1 base, leaving 9 bases not matched to a gene. The CDR3 spells CASSLMPSGIVSYEQYF. As DNA, the CDR3 is TGTGCCAGCAGCTTGATGCCTAGCGGGATAGTGTCCTACGAGCAGTACTTC.

This chain links TRBV6-1 with TRBJ2-2; D not resolved. Germline-derived CDR1 and CDR2 are MNHNS and SASEGT. The CDR3 sequence is 14 residues long. V was trimmed by 6 bases and J by 4 bases, leaving 12 bases between them. In DNA, the CDR3 is TGTGCCAGCAGCATACGAGGAATCACCGGGGAGCTGTTTTTT. As protein: CASSIRGITGELFF.

The rearrangement uses TRBV7-2 and TRBJ2-7; TRBD1 matches at 7 bases. CDR1 SGHTA and CDR2 FQGNSA come from the germline V gene. With V trimmed by 1 base and J by 3 bases, 0 bases remained unmatched. This CDR3 has 13 residues. This chain's CDR3 is CASSLGTGYEQYF. Here the CDR3 DNA reads TGTGCCAGCAGCTTAGGGACAGGCTACGAGCAGTACTTC.

This clonotype came up a few times. The gene calls are TRBV28 and TRBJ2-2; 8 nucleotides line up with TRBD2. Germline assignment: CDR1 MDHEN and CDR2 SYDVKM. The CDR3 length is 15 residues. V shed 9 bases and J 2 bases; nucleotides not matched to a gene: 8. The CDR3 nucleotides are TGTGCCAGTCACAGCGGGAGACTCAACACCGGGGAGCTGTTTTTT. It translates to CASHSGRLNTGELFF.

The J gene is TRBJ2-3, the V gene TRBV7-2, with D possibly being TRBD1 or TRBD2 (5 bases each). Deletions cut 0 bases from V and 2 bases from J, with 9 bases between. Looked up from germline, CDR1 is SGHTA and CDR2 is FQGNSA. The CDR3 runs 15 residues. This chain's CDR3 is CASSLAGEYTDTQYF. In DNA, the CDR3 is TGTGCCAGCAGCTTAGCGGGGGAATACACAGATACGCAGTATTTT.

There are a few counts of this clonotype. The genes are TRBV11-2 and TRBJ1-4; D unresolved. The V end was cut by 0 bases, the J end by 11 bases, with 13 bases between. CDR1 SGHAT and CDR2 FQNNGV come from the germline V gene. The CDR3 loop spans 14 amino acids. The DNA of the CDR3 is TGTGCCAGCAGCTTAGATCGCGGTCAGATCAAACTGTTTTTT. Amino acid sequence: CASSLDRGQIKLFF.

This clonotype has just a few counts. The chain joins TRBV20-1 to TRBJ1-1; D is uncertain. The germline V gene encodes CDR1 DFQATT and CDR2 SNEGSKA (reference sequence). Trimming left V 3 bases short and J 4 bases short, with 12 bases between. CDR3 size: 13 residues. This CDR3 is CSARKSMGTEAFF. CDR3 nucleotide sequence: TGCAGTGCTAGGAAGAGTATGGGCACTGAAGCTTTCTTT.

This clonotype appeared many times. CDR3 loop: CSANILTADTQYF. CDR3 sequence (DNA): TGCAGTGCTAATATCCTGACTGCAGATACGCAGTATTTT. The V gene is TRBV20-1, the J gene TRBJ2-3, with unresolved D. Germline loops: CDR1 DFQATT, CDR2 SNEGSKA (reference sequence). Trimming pared 4 bases from V and 4 bases from J, leaving 12 bases between. This CDR3 comprises 13 residues.

This chain links TRBV7-8 with TRBJ2-1; TRBD2 matches 7 bases. The V gene end was trimmed by 2 bases and the J gene end by 7 bases; junction bases not matched to a gene: 17. CDR1 and CDR2 from the germline V gene are SGHVS and FQNEAQ. This CDR3 spans 18 amino acids. The CDR3, as DNA: TGTGCCAGCAGCTTACTCAATGCTTTCGGACTAGGTTTAAATGAGCAGTTCTTC. Its protein is CASSLLNAFGLGLNEQFF.

The chain's CDR3 is CASSTGQETQYF. CDR3 DNA sequence: TGCGCCAGCAGCACGGGGCAAGAGACCCAGTACTTC. This sequence joins TRBV5-1 and TRBJ2-5; the D gene is possibly TRBD2 (5 bases). This CDR3 comprises 12 residues. Trimming removed 4 bases from V and 2 bases from J, with 6 bases in between. Germline values: CDR1 SGHRS, CDR2 YFSETQ.

This clonotype turned up a few times. CDR3 sequence: CASSPDGRMNTEAFF. DNA for the CDR3: TGTGCCAGCAGCCCAGACGGAAGAATGAACACTGAAGCTTTCTTT. This sequence joins TRBV12-3 or TRBV12-4 and TRBJ1-1; D unclear. This CDR3 comprises 15 residues. V shed 6 bases and J shed 0 bases, with 14 bases lying between them.

This clonotype has more than one count but fewer than ten. The chain recombines TRBV14 with TRBJ1-1, with D unclear. The CDR3 consists of 11 residues. V lost 0 bases, J lost 11 bases, and 7 bases lay in between. CDR1 is SGHDN, CDR2 FVKESK, per germline. CDR3 sequence: CASSQDFMAFF. CDR3 DNA: TGTGCCAGCAGCCAAGATTTCATGGCTTTCTTT.

CDR3 nucleotide sequence: TGTGCCAGCAGTGCGGTTCCCTTAACCTACGAGCAGTACTTC. Amino acids: CASSAVPLTYEQYF. The chain joins TRBV28 to TRBJ2-7; D unclear. Trimming removed 5 bases from V and 2 bases from J, with 13 bases in between. CDR3 length equals 14 residues. Germline CDR1 MDHEN, CDR2 SYDVKM.

This clonotype was seen a handful of times. For the CDR3, the DNA is TGCAGCGTTGAAGAGGGGGAAAACACCATATATTTT. Encoded protein: CSVEEGENTIYF. The chain is built from TRBV29-1 and TRBJ1-3, with D possibly TRBD1 on 5 matching bases. CDR3 length equals 12 residues. Germline assignment: CDR1 SQVTM and CDR2 ANQGSEA. The V end lost 0 bases, the J end lost 6 bases, and 6 bases lay between the germline ends.

The V call is TRBV6-1, the J call TRBJ1-2; D remains unclear. This CDR3 is 14 amino acids long. From germline, CDR1 is MNHNS and CDR2 SASEGT. The V end lost 4 bases, the J end lost 4 bases, and 13 bases lay between the germline ends. Here the CDR3 reads CASSAEGPIYGYTF. The CDR3 region has the DNA TGTGCCAGCAGTGCGGAAGGCCCGATCTATGGCTACACCTTC.

This clonotype was seen repeatedly, ten times or more. The V and J genes are TRBV5-1 and TRBJ2-1; possible D gene TRBD2, 6 bases. Per the germline V gene, CDR1 is SGHRS and CDR2 is YFSETQ. Trimming removed 5 bases at V and 2 bases at J, with 11 bases between. The CDR3 has 14 amino acids. CDR3 sequence (DNA): TGCGCCAGCAGGACGGGAGAACCCTACAATGAGCAGTTCTTC. This codes for CASRTGEPYNEQFF.

The rearrangement links TRBV5-1 to TRBJ2-1; no clear D gene. CDR1 and CDR2 from the germline V gene are SGHRS and YFSETQ. V was pared by 4 bases and J by 0 bases, with 11 bases between. This CDR3 has 15 amino acids. DNA for the CDR3: TGCGCCAGCAGCCGGGCAGGTAACTCCTACAATGAGCAGTTCTTC. As protein: CASSRAGNSYNEQFF.

This rearrangement joins TRBV27 to TRBJ2-5; 13 bases match TRBD2. CDR1 is MNHEY and CDR2 is SMNVEV in the germline V gene (reference sequence). V lost 6 bases and J lost 5; bases outside the gene matches: 12. The CDR3 consists of 17 residues. The CDR3 DNA reads as TGTGCCAGCAGCTACTCGTGGACTAGCGGGAGAGTTGAGACCCAGTACTTC. Translation: CASSYSWTSGRVETQYF.

The chain has TRBV7-7 and TRBJ2-5; D may be TRBD2 (5 bases). Germline-derived CDR1 and CDR2 are SSHAT and FNYEAQ (reference sequence). The V end was cut by 3 bases, the J end by 1 base, with 9 bases between. This CDR3 has 14 amino acids. The CDR3 loop is CASSLIRGQETQYF. The CDR3 region has the DNA TGTGCCAGCAGCTTGATCCGGGGCCAAGAGACCCAGTACTTC.

The chain links TRBV20-1 to TRBJ2-1; D possibly corresponds to TRBD2 (7 bases). This CDR3 region has 14 residues. CDR1 and CDR2 from the germline V gene are DFQATT and SNEGSKA (reference sequence). With 6 bases removed from V and 1 base from J, the gap between germline ends came to 13 bases. The CDR3 nucleotides are TGCAGTGCCCGGGGGGCCGGTTCCTACAATGAGCAGTTCTTC. Its translation: CSARGAGSYNEQFF.